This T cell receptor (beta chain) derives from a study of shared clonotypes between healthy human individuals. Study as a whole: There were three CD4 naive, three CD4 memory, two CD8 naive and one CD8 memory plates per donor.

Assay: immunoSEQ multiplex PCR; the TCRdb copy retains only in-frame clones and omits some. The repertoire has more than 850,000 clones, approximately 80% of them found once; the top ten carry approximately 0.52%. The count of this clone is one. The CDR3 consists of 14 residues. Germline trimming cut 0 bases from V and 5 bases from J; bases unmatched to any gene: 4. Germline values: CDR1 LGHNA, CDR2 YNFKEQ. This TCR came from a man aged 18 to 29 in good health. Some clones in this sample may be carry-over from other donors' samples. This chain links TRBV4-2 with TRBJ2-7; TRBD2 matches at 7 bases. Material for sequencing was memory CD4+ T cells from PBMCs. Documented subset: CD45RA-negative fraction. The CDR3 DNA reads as TGTGCCAGCAGCCAAGAGGGGACTACCAACGAGCAGTACTTC. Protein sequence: CASSQEGTTNEQYF.